This entry features one TCR beta chain sequence. This clonotype was detected only a few times. The specificity of this receptor is unknown. Base qualities are missing; no much larger clone stands one base away. The data derive from a study of spatial heterogeneity in lung cancer (dated by TCRdb to 2018 to 2020). Regarding the study in general: Beta-chain transcripts were consistently detected in greater numbers than alpha-chain transcripts, which likely reflected higher beta-chain transcript abundance. Both alpha and beta chains were TCR-sequenced in samples taken at surgery, namely 220 tumor regions, 63 to 70 matched nontumor lung samples and 45 to 60 PBMC samples. Nonsynonymous mutation counts, determined by whole-exome sequencing of tumor tissue, were related to TCR repertoire features. In the raw uncorrected reads, each unique combination of TCR and UMI appeared more than ten times on average. TCR alpha and beta repertoires were quantitatively compared across multiple tumor regions, matched nontumor lung and blood in non-small cell lung cancer.

This specimen's time point label, interpreted: sample taken at primary tumor resection. Samples were obtained from approximately 76 patients with early-stage, untreated non-small cell lung cancer from the lung TRACERx cohort. For TCR sequencing, whole RNA was extracted from tumor and nontumor lung tissue, or from cryopreserved PBMC samples, and no cell sorting was done. Only patients for whom sufficient RNA was available from at least two tumor regions were selected for TCR sequencing. V is pared back by 1 base and J by 3 bases, with 9 bases lying between the germline termini. The germline V gene sets CDR1 to LGHNA and CDR2 to YNFKEQ. Including cysteine and phenylalanine, the CDR3 has 14 amino acids. Only the CDR3 DNA stays, 42 bases, in frame from base 1. Overall study outcomes, separate from this receptor: Ubiquitous expanded tumor TCRs showed up in blood more often at tumor resection than at routine follow-up. Additional single-cell paired TCR alpha and beta sequencing was considered necessary to confirm, at a functional level, the hypothesis that regional TCRs recognize regional mutations.

Library preparation employed 5' RACE. Sequencer: NextSeq 500. The TCR library protocol attached a unique molecular identifier to each TCR cDNA molecule to allow correction of PCR and sequencing errors. As for the original processing: TCR identification, UMI-based error correction and CDR3 extraction were performed with Decombinator tools. Expanded TCRs were defined as those above a frequency of 2 per 1,000, corresponding to the top 1% of the tumor frequency distribution. Rényi diversity was computed with the R vegan package after subsampling each repertoire 100 times to 5,000 TCRs. CDR3 similarity networks were constructed using string-kernel similarity of amino acid triplets, with links drawn between CDR3s whose pairwise similarity was above 0.82. TCRdb reran the public reads through fastp at Q25 and MiXCR, keeping productive beta chains. Every entry covers one CDR3 protein and lists the most common genes and DNA from its rows. TCRdb, not the authors, supplied the V and J calls. This sample is represented by about 92,000 distinct CDR3 sequences; approximately 12% of them were singletons. The ten largest clones capture just over 40% of the sample.

The TCR originated in a male donor with early-stage non-small cell lung cancer. The sample here was PBMCs, taken at surgery. This chain joins TRBV4-2 to TRBJ2-5, and the D gene may be TRBD2, 6 bases matching. In nucleotide form, the sequence is TGTGCCAGCAGCCAAGGTGGAGGGGAAGAGACCCAGTACTTC. Protein translation: CASSQGGGEETQYF.